This entry lists 8 T cell receptor beta chains sequenced from one sample in a study of T-cell memory formation after mild COVID-19. A single record per CDR3 protein comes from TCRdb applying MiXCR to the 5' RACE reads. The sample holds 360,000 or so distinct CDR3 sequences, around 27% seen once. Sequencing was done on a sample of PBMCs or a T cell subset sorted from them (not recorded which). The origin of the receptors is an adult woman who had mild COVID-19 (a few samples of this study predate the infection). Cell type and time point are not known.

This clonotype occurred a few times. The chain is built from TRBV7-9 and TRBJ2-3; D gene uncertain. CDR1 is SEHNR, CDR2 FQNEAQ, per germline (reference sequence). Trimming shortened V by 3 bases and J by 4 bases, and 11 bases separated the two germline ends. The CDR3 has 14 amino acids. As DNA, the CDR3 is TGTGCCAGCAGCTTCGGACCGACTTCAGATACGCAGTATTTT. Its translation: CASSFGPTSDTQYF.

This clonotype came up a few times. This chain connects TRBV19 to TRBJ2-7, with TRBD1 matching over 9 bases. CDR1 and CDR2 (germline): LNHDA, SQIVND (reference sequence). The CDR3 consists of 14 residues. The V gene end was trimmed by 6 bases and the J gene end by 4 bases; junction bases not matched to a gene: 7. The CDR3 DNA reads TGTGCCAGTAGACACCGGGACAGGGCGTACGAGCAGTACTTC. Its translation: CASRHRDRAYEQYF.

V is TRBV6-5 and J is TRBJ2-1; D gene uncertain. Deletions cut 2 bases from V and 8 bases from J, with 7 bases between. The CDR3 contains 12 residues. In germline, CDR1 is MNHEY, CDR2 SVGAGI. The CDR3 DNA follows: TGTGCCAGCAGTTACAGAGGTTATGAGCAGTTCTTC. This encodes CASSYRGYEQFF.

In its sample, this clonotype was seen many times. The rearrangement uses TRBV18 and TRBJ1-1; 7 bases map to TRBD1. The germline V gene encodes CDR1 KGHSH and CDR2 LQKENI. This CDR3 comprises 16 residues. Trimming at V came to 4 bases and at J to 1 base, leaving 9 bases not matched to a gene. CDR3 residues: CASSHSQGRGNTEAFF. The DNA of the CDR3 is TGTGCCAGCTCACATTCACAGGGGCGGGGGAACACTGAAGCTTTCTTT.

V usage is TRBV5-1 and J usage is TRBJ2-3; 9 nucleotides line up with TRBD1. Trimming removed 4 bases from V and 3 bases from J; junction bases left unmatched: 9. The CDR3 length is 16 residues. Germline V lookup: CDR1 SGHRS, CDR2 YFSETQ. CDR3 protein: CASSVQTGGGTDTQYF. CDR3 sequence (DNA): TGCGCCAGCAGCGTGCAGACAGGGGGGGGTACAGATACGCAGTATTTT.

This clonotype was detected a few times. Written as DNA, the CDR3 is TGTGCCACCAGCAGCCACGGAGGGGGGGGGGACTATGGCTACACCTTC. Translation: CATSSHGGGGDYGYTF. The chain carries TRBV15 and TRBJ1-2, with D possibly matching TRBD1 (6 bases). This CDR3 contains 16 residues. The V and J ends lost 3 bases and 3 bases respectively, with 17 bases between them. Germline V gives CDR1 LNHNV, CDR2 YYDKDF (reference sequence).

This clonotype has ten or more counts. The J gene is TRBJ2-6, the V gene TRBV9; D gene uncertain. The V gene's germline CDR1 is SGDLS and CDR2 YYNGEE. The CDR3 length is 15 residues. Trimming stripped 2 bases from V and 4 bases from J, with 10 bases between. CDR3 in amino acids: CASSVLGHGANVLTF. The CDR3 DNA is TGTGCCAGCAGCGTTCTAGGGCACGGGGCCAACGTCCTGACTTTC.

This clonotype was detected only a few times. The V and J genes are TRBV7-2 and TRBJ1-5; 10 bases are shared with TRBD1. The CDR3 runs 15 residues. V shed 2 bases, J shed 6 bases, and the junction held 4 bases outside the gene matches. Germline CDR1 and CDR2: SGHTA and FQGNSA. The CDR3 loop reads CASSLSGQGFQPQHF. For the CDR3, the DNA is TGTGCCAGCAGCTTATCGGGACAGGGGTTTCAGCCCCAGCATTTT.